What follows are 9 T cell receptor beta chains derived from one specimen sequenced in a study of blood T cells in healthy people across ages. A second roughly 6 to 12 cycle PCR used barcoded and J-beta primers. MiXCR was run by TCRdb on the 5' RACE reads, yielding one entry per CDR3 protein. Here the sample spans 1,500,000 or so distinct CDR3 sequences, roughly 60% being singletons. Sequencing was carried out using blood. The source of these receptors is a man between 18 and 29 years old in good health.

The chain combines TRBV25-1 with TRBJ2-7, with D maybe TRBD1 (5 bases). Deletions cut 1 base from V and 3 bases from J, with 13 bases between. The CDR3 has 15 amino acids. Germline V CDR1 and CDR2: MGHDK, SYGVNS. CDR3 DNA: TGTGCCAGCAGTGAATCATGGCAGGGTTACTACGAGCAGTACTTC. Translating it yields CASSESWQGYYEQYF.

The V gene is TRBV29-1, the J gene TRBJ2-7, with TRBD2 identical over 14 bases. Trimming took 6 bases from V and 3 from J; bases not matched to a gene: 7. Germline loops: CDR1 SQVTM, CDR2 ANQGSEA. CDR3 length: 15 residues. The CDR3 is CSVSGLAGGFYEQYF. CDR3 bases: TGCAGCGTCAGCGGACTAGCGGGAGGATTCTACGAGCAGTACTTC.

The chain recombines TRBV11-1 with TRBJ2-2, with TRBD1 identical over 7 bases. Germline CDR1 reads SGHAT; CDR2 reads FQDESV (reference sequence). After removal of 5 bases from V and 4 bases from J, the junction contained 7 bases not matched to a gene. The CDR3 is 15 residues long. The CDR3 spells CASSERDSSTGELFF. CDR3 DNA sequence: TGTGCCAGCAGCGAGAGGGACAGCTCCACCGGGGAGCTGTTTTTT. Full variable domain (remainder filled in from reference TRBV11-1 and TRBJ2-2): EAEVAQSPRYKITEKSQAVAFWCDPISGHATLYWYRQILGQGPELLVQFQDESVVDDSQLPKDRFSAERLKGVDSTLKIQPAELGDSAMYLCASSERDSSTGELFFGEGSRLTVL.

The chain carries TRBV20-1 and TRBJ1-4; no clear D. Looked up from germline, CDR1 is DFQATT and CDR2 is SNEGSKA (reference sequence). V was cut by 6 bases and J by 1 base, with 12 bases left in between. The CDR3 is 14 residues long. This chain's CDR3 is CSAQTDETNEKLFF. The CDR3 DNA is TGCAGTGCACAAACGGACGAAACTAATGAAAAACTGTTTTTT.

This sequence joins TRBV5-1 and TRBJ2-1; possible D gene TRBD2, 5 bases. Germline V gives CDR1 SGHRS, CDR2 YFSETQ. V gave up 0 bases and J gave up 9 bases, with 10 bases separating them. The CDR3 has 13 residues. DNA for the CDR3: TGCGCCAGCAGCTTGGTAGCGCCAGGTGAGCAGTTCTTC. It codes for CASSLVAPGEQFF.

V gene TRBV4-3 combines with J gene TRBJ1-2; D call uncertain. There are 14 residues in the CDR3. Trimming pared 0 bases from V and 5 bases from J, leaving 10 bases between. Germline V gene data show CDR1 as LGHNA and CDR2 as YSLEER. The CDR3: CASSQEYRTYGYTF. CDR3 sequence (DNA): TGCGCCAGCAGCCAAGAGTACAGAACATATGGCTACACCTTC.

In this sample, this clonotype turned up a few times. The chain joins TRBV20-1 to TRBJ2-7; D may correspond to TRBD1 or TRBD2 (5 bases each). Trimming took 0 bases from V and 7 from J, leaving 13 bases between them. This CDR3 region has 13 residues. The germline V gene encodes CDR1 DFQATT and CDR2 SNEGSKA (reference sequence). This CDR3 reads CSARDSGPLEQYF. The CDR3 DNA reads as TGCAGTGCTAGAGATTCGGGACCCTTAGAGCAGTACTTC.

This chain uses TRBV6-6 with TRBJ1-1; D is unclear. Trimming removed 4 bases at V and 0 bases at J, with 9 bases between. The CDR3 has 14 amino acids. The V gene's germline CDR1 is MNHNY and CDR2 SVGAGI (reference sequence). CDR3 sequence reads: CASSSLIMNTEAFF. CDR3 DNA sequence: TGTGCCAGCAGTTCTCTGATCATGAACACTGAAGCTTTCTTT.

V and J are TRBV7-6 and TRBJ1-1; no reliable D call. CDR1 SGHVS and CDR2 FNYEAQ come from the germline V gene. The CDR3 is 14 residues long. Trimming removed 5 bases from V and 3 bases from J, with 13 bases in between. As DNA, the CDR3 is TGTGCCAGCAGCCGAAACCGAGGAGACACTGAAGCTTTCTTT. Translated: CASSRNRGDTEAFF.